The entry that follows covers one T cell receptor beta chain sequence. The method was immunoSEQ multiplex PCR; TCRdb's version includes in-frame clones alone and lacks a portion of them. The sample carries 350,000 or so clones, more than 90% recorded once. The source of the sample is a study of blood T cell repertoires in COVID-19. The TCR sequence derives from a woman aged 30 to 39 who had recovered from COVID-19. Sequenced input: PBMCs or T cells enriched from blood (not recorded which).

CDR3 amino acids: CASSLAGGLAGSNEQFF. The CDR3 bases are TGTGCCAGCAGCTTAGCTGGGGGACTAGCGGGGTCCAATGAGCAGTTCTTC. The J gene is TRBJ2-1, the V gene TRBV7-2, with 13 bases lining up with TRBD2. From germline, CDR1 is SGHTA and CDR2 FQGNSA. CDR3 length equals 17 residues. J was trimmed by 6 bases and V by 0 bases; bases with no gene match: 5.